This TCR beta chain was sequenced for a study of blood T cell repertoires in COVID-19. Study as a whole: PBMCs, B-cell-depleted T cells, or T cells provided the cDNA or gDNA that made up the material.

This CDR3 is built from 13 residues. Those enrolled, adults aged 18 to 89 years, came from some 25 US areas. In the original processing: The authors estimated nucleated cell counts from reference gene primer amplification. Sequenced by immunoSEQ multiplex PCR; TCRdb stores in-frame clones only, minus some. V and J calls and clone size are those listed in that table; D and trimming were worked out from the DNA. The repertoire holds approximately 400,000 clones, with under 85% as singletons. About this clone: A read error may produce the germline difference seen at one junction end.

This sequence was found in a woman between 50 and 59 years old who had recovered from COVID-19. V gene TRBV12-3 or TRBV12-4 combines with J gene TRBJ1-5; the match to TRBD1 covers 7 bases. The sequenced sample was PBMCs or T cells enriched from blood (not recorded which). CDR3 sequence (DNA): TGTGCCAGCAGTTTAGCCCTGACAGGGCACTTATCTTTT. It is translated as CASSLALTGHLSF.